Following are 8 T cell receptor beta chains from one sample sequenced in a study of blood T cell repertoires in COVID-19 (dated by TCRdb to 2018 to 2021). Library preparation used the immunoSEQ multiplex PCR assay. The table was pulled from immuneACCESS by TCRdb, which kept in-frame rearrangements only. Such tables lose some clones; where checked, under half of the loss comes from unresolved V genes, and the rest has no known cause. This sample comprises about 240,000 clones, roughly 91% of them detected only once. The biggest ten clones account for approximately 4.1% of the sample. The sample consisted of PBMCs or T cells enriched from blood (not recorded which). Receptors were obtained from a woman in her twenties or thirties who had recovered from COVID-19.

This chain links TRBV27 with TRBJ2-7; the D is unclear. The V gene lost 2 bases and the J gene lost 2 bases, with 10 bases spanning the gap. The CDR3 contains 14 residues. Germline V gene sequence: CDR1 MNHEY, CDR2 SMNVEV (reference sequence). The CDR3 coding sequence is TGTGCCAGCAGTTTAGACGGAGCAGCCTACGAGCAGTACTTC. Translating it yields CASSLDGAAYEQYF.

This clone was detected a few times. The CDR3 protein is CASSEGARSEAFF. CDR3 DNA sequence: TGTGCCAGCAGTGAGGGGGCGAGGTCTGAAGCTTTCTTT. The chain recombines TRBV2 with TRBJ1-1; possibly TRBD1 for D (6 bases). Germline V gene sequence: CDR1 SNHLY, CDR2 FYNNEI. CDR3 size: 13 residues. Trimming removed 3 bases from V and 6 bases from J, with 11 bases in between. The entire variable domain, with the rest obtained from reference TRBV2 and TRBJ1-1, is as follows: EPEVTQTPSHQVTQMGQEVILRCVPISNHLYFYWYRQILGQKVEFLVSFYNNEISEKSEIFDDQFSVERPDGSNFTLKIRSTKLEDSAMYFCASSEGARSEAFFGQGTRLTVV.

Worth noting for this clone: At one of its ends the junction is not consistent with the germline gene, which may arise from a read error. The rearrangement uses TRBV5-1 and TRBJ2-5; 7 bases match TRBD1. The CDR3 totals 15 residues. Germline values: CDR1 SGHRS, CDR2 YFSETQ. CDR3 region: CASSIRGQIQEAQYF. The CDR3 DNA is TGCGCCAGCAGCATACGGGGACAGATACAAGAGGCCCAGTACTTC.

V gene TRBV27 combines with J gene TRBJ1-1; 8 bases are shared with TRBD1. The CDR3 length is 15 residues. Germline V gene lookup returns CDR1 MNHEY and CDR2 SMNVEV (reference sequence). The V gene end was trimmed by 5 bases and the J gene end by 3 bases; junction bases not matched to a gene: 8. The chain's CDR3 is CASSPWTGWDTEAFF. The CDR3 bases are TGTGCCAGCAGTCCGTGGACAGGGTGGGACACTGAAGCTTTCTTT.

The rearrangement uses TRBV9 and TRBJ1-6; no definite D call. The CDR3 length is 15 residues. Germline lookup yields CDR1 SGDLS and CDR2 YYNGEE. With 0 bases removed from V and 6 bases from J, the gap between germline ends came to 10 bases. The CDR3 loop is CASSVDPGSNSPLHF. The CDR3 DNA follows: TGTGCCAGCAGCGTAGATCCCGGGAGTAATTCACCCCTCCACTTT.

CDR3 coding DNA: TGTGCCAGCAGTTACGGGACATCGGGTTCACCCCTCCACTTT. It encodes CASSYGTSGSPLHF. The chain recombines TRBV6-5 with TRBJ1-6; tentative D call: TRBD1 (6 bases). Germline-derived CDR1 and CDR2 are MNHEY and SVGAGI. Trimming shortened V by 2 bases and J by 9 bases, and 11 bases separated the two germline ends. The CDR3 is made up of 14 amino acids.

The chain has TRBV30 and TRBJ1-4, with 9 bases aligning to TRBD1. Trimming cost V 5 bases and J 8 bases; bases outside gene matches: 12. Germline V gene sequence: CDR1 GTSNPN, CDR2 SVGIG (reference sequence). The CDR3 sequence is 15 residues long. CDR3 sequence: CAWERSGQGREKLFF. Here the CDR3 DNA reads TGTGCCTGGGAACGATCGGGACAGGGAAGGGAAAAACTGTTTTTT.

The chain carries TRBV11-3 and TRBJ1-1; no reliable D call. This CDR3 has 12 residues. The V and J ends lost 5 bases and 11 bases respectively, with 15 bases between them. Germline V gene sequence: CDR1 SGHNT, CDR2 YENEEA. CDR3 in DNA: TGTGCCAGCAGCAGAGGTCAAGGAAATGCTTTCTTT. Translated, it gives CASSRGQGNAFF.